The 14 T cell receptor beta chains below were found in one sample sequenced in a study of T cell changes during pregnancy in multiple sclerosis. Profiling relied on immunoSEQ multiplex PCR, and the TCRdb table lists in-frame clones only, not all of them. This table has about 22,000 clones, about 93% appearing once. The specimen was CD8+ T cells from peripheral blood mononuclear cells, collected in the third trimester of pregnancy. These receptors originate from a female donor with multiple sclerosis, enrolled in a pregnancy study.

This chain links TRBV27 with TRBJ1-1; TRBD1 might be the D (5 bases). CDR1 and CDR2 from the germline V gene are MNHEY and SMNVEV (reference sequence). The V end was cut by 7 bases, the J end by 10 bases, with 16 bases between. The CDR3 contains 12 residues. In nucleotides, the CDR3 is TGTGCCAGCATGCGGCCAGGGAGGGCAGCTTTCTTT. Its translation: CASMRPGRAAFF.

The chain joins TRBV4-1 to TRBJ2-2; 8 nucleotides align to TRBD1. V trimming: 4 bases; J trimming: 3 bases; junction bases outside the gene matches: 7. This CDR3 spans 16 amino acids. Germline V gene data show CDR1 as MGHRA and CDR2 as YSYEKL. The CDR3 reads CASSPWTGRDTGELFF. The CDR3 DNA reads TGCGCCAGCAGCCCTTGGACAGGGAGAGACACCGGGGAGCTGTTTTTT.

This clone occurred once. The chain has TRBV28 and TRBJ2-7, with 11 bases matching TRBD2. This CDR3 spans 15 amino acids. CDR1 is MDHEN and CDR2 is SYDVKM in the germline V gene. Trimming took 5 bases from V and 4 from J; bases not matched to a gene: 7. The CDR3 sequence: CASSPWTSGSYEQYF. The CDR3 DNA reads as TGTGCCAGCAGTCCGTGGACTAGCGGGTCTTACGAGCAGTACTTC.

The chain combines TRBV9 with TRBJ2-3, with a possible D match to TRBD2 (6 bases). CDR1 and CDR2 from the germline V gene are SGDLS and YYNGEE. Trimming stripped 0 bases from V and 2 bases from J, with 22 bases between. CDR3 length: 19 residues. CDR3 DNA: TGTGCCAGCAGCGTAGGGGCCATGGGCGGGATGACGGTCACAGATACGCAGTATTTT. Translating gives CASSVGAMGGMTVTDTQYF.

The DNA of the CDR3 is TGTGCCAGCAGTTTGGTGCGGGGCCCTAATCAGCCCCAGCATTTT. Protein: CASSLVRGPNQPQHF. The genes are TRBV28 and TRBJ1-5; maybe TRBD1 (5 bases). From germline, CDR1 is MDHEN and CDR2 SYDVKM. V lost 3 bases and J 4 bases, leaving 13 bases between the germline ends. The CDR3 loop spans 15 amino acids.

This chain connects TRBV11-2 to TRBJ2-5, with a tentative D call TRBD1 (5 bases). Germline CDR1 is SGHAT and CDR2 is FQNNGV. V was pared by 5 bases and J by 1 base, with 11 bases between. The CDR3 runs to 14 residues. Written as DNA, the CDR3 is TGTGCCAGCAGCCCCCCGCAGGGCCAAGAGACCCAGTACTTC. Protein sequence: CASSPPQGQETQYF.

The chain has TRBV28 and TRBJ1-1, with 7 bases identical to TRBD1. From germline, CDR1 is MDHEN and CDR2 SYDVKM. The CDR3 is 14 amino acids. The V and J ends lost 6 bases and 1 base, in that order; junction bases with no gene match: 5. The CDR3 reads CASRPDRRNTEAFF. In DNA form, the CDR3 reads TGTGCCAGCAGGCCGGACAGGAGGAACACTGAAGCTTTCTTT. Full variable domain (outside the CDR3, taken from reference TRBV28 and TRBJ1-1): DVKVTQSSRYLVKRTGEKVFLECVQDMDHENMFWYRQDPGLGLRLIYFSYDVKMKEKGDIPEGYSVSREKKERFSLILESASTNQTSMYLCASRPDRRNTEAFFGQGTRLTVV.

The chain links TRBV7-9 to TRBJ2-2; maybe TRBD2 (6 bases). This CDR3 is 15 amino acids long. Germline CDR1 is SEHNR and CDR2 is FQNEAQ (reference sequence). V lost 1 base and J 3 bases, leaving 9 bases between the germline ends. The CDR3 region has the DNA TGTGCCAGCAGCTTAGAGGGAGGCTACACCGGGGAGCTGTTTTTT. Encoded protein: CASSLEGGYTGELFF.

This chain connects TRBV19 to TRBJ2-3; D remains unclear. The CDR3 covers 15 residues. Trimming cost V 5 bases and J 0 bases, with 12 bases left between them. Germline V CDR1 and CDR2: LNHDA, SQIVND (reference sequence). The CDR3 here is CASSWSLTSTDTQYF. As DNA, the CDR3 is TGTGCCAGTAGTTGGAGCCTTACTAGCACAGATACGCAGTATTTT.

The rearrangement joins TRBV4-2 to TRBJ2-2; TRBD1 matches 7 bases. This CDR3 region has 16 residues. Germline-derived CDR1 and CDR2 are LGHNA and YNFKEQ. Unmatched junction bases numbered 7, after V lost 4 bases and J lost 2 bases. CDR3 nucleotide sequence: TGTGCCAGCAGCCCCTGGACAGGTTCTAACACCGGGGAGCTGTTTTTT. This encodes CASSPWTGSNTGELFF.

This rearrangement joins TRBV5-4 to TRBJ2-5; a possible D gene is TRBD2 (6 bases). There are 13 residues in the CDR3. V was cut by 4 bases and J by 5 bases, with 12 bases left in between. Germline CDR1 SGHNT, CDR2 YYREEE (reference sequence). CDR3 DNA sequence: TGTGCCAGCAGCCTCGGGAGCGTGGAGACCCAGTACTTC. Its protein product is CASSLGSVETQYF. The full variable domain, its missing parts supplied by reference TRBV5-4 and TRBJ2-5, is ETGVTQSPTHLIKTRGQQVTLRCSSQSGHNTVSWYQQALGQGPQFIFQYYREEENGRGNFPPRFSGLQFPNYSSELNVNALELDDSALYLCASSLGSVETQYFGPGTRLLVL.

In its sample, this clone was seen once. V and J are TRBV4-1 and TRBJ2-2; D unclear. The germline V gene encodes CDR1 MGHRA and CDR2 YSYEKL. V shed 4 bases and J shed 2 bases, with 11 bases lying between them. The CDR3 has 15 residues. CDR3 sequence reads: CASSLAWPNTGELFF. In DNA, the CDR3 is TGCGCCAGCAGCCTCGCCTGGCCTAACACCGGGGAGCTGTTTTTT.

This clone was detected once. The V and J genes are TRBV7-6 and TRBJ2-3, with D unclear. CDR3 length equals 15 residues. Trimming cost V 1 base and J 1 base, with 9 bases left between them. The germline gives CDR1 SGHVS, CDR2 FNYEAQ. In DNA form, the CDR3 reads TGTGCCAGCAGCTTAGAAATACTACGCACAGATACGCAGTATTTT. Encoded protein: CASSLEILRTDTQYF.

This chain uses TRBV6-4 with TRBJ2-1; TRBD2 matches 10 bases. Per germline, CDR1 MRHNA and CDR2 SNTAGT. The CDR3 contains 15 residues. V trimming: 5 bases; J trimming: 6 bases; junction bases outside the gene matches: 7. The CDR3: CASSREREGGNEQFF. CDR3 coding DNA: TGTGCCAGCAGTAGGGAGCGGGAGGGCGGCAATGAGCAGTTCTTC.